This TCR beta chain derives from a study of OX40 agonist ivuxolimab in advanced cancers. From germline, CDR1 is SGHVS and CDR2 FQNEAQ. The ends were cut back, 8 bases at V and 8 bases at J, with 16 bases in the middle. This CDR3 spans 13 amino acids. Collection of blood occurred at baseline, at cycle 4 day 1, and at cycle 7 day 1. Sequencing was performed with immunoSEQ multiplex PCR; in TCRdb, only in-frame clones are kept and a portion is missing. The sample holds 57,000 or so clones, about 89% seen once. Notes on this clone: What it recognizes is unknown.

Study findings and constraints: With doses of 0.1 to 3.0 mg/kg, CD4+ and CD8+ blood T cells had undergone clonal expansion by week 6. Some of the nonresponding patients also showed low levels of normalized T-cell clonal expansion.

V gene TRBV7-8 combines with J gene TRBJ2-1; possible D gene TRBD1, 6 bases. The TCR was taken from an adult with an advanced solid tumor such as melanoma, head and neck, liver or kidney cancer. Material: CD4+ or CD8+ T cells sorted from blood, obtained in a trial of the OX40 agonist ivuxolimab. CDR3: CASLYQGSHEQFF. The CDR3 coding sequence is TGTGCCAGCTTATATCAGGGGAGCCATGAGCAGTTCTTC.